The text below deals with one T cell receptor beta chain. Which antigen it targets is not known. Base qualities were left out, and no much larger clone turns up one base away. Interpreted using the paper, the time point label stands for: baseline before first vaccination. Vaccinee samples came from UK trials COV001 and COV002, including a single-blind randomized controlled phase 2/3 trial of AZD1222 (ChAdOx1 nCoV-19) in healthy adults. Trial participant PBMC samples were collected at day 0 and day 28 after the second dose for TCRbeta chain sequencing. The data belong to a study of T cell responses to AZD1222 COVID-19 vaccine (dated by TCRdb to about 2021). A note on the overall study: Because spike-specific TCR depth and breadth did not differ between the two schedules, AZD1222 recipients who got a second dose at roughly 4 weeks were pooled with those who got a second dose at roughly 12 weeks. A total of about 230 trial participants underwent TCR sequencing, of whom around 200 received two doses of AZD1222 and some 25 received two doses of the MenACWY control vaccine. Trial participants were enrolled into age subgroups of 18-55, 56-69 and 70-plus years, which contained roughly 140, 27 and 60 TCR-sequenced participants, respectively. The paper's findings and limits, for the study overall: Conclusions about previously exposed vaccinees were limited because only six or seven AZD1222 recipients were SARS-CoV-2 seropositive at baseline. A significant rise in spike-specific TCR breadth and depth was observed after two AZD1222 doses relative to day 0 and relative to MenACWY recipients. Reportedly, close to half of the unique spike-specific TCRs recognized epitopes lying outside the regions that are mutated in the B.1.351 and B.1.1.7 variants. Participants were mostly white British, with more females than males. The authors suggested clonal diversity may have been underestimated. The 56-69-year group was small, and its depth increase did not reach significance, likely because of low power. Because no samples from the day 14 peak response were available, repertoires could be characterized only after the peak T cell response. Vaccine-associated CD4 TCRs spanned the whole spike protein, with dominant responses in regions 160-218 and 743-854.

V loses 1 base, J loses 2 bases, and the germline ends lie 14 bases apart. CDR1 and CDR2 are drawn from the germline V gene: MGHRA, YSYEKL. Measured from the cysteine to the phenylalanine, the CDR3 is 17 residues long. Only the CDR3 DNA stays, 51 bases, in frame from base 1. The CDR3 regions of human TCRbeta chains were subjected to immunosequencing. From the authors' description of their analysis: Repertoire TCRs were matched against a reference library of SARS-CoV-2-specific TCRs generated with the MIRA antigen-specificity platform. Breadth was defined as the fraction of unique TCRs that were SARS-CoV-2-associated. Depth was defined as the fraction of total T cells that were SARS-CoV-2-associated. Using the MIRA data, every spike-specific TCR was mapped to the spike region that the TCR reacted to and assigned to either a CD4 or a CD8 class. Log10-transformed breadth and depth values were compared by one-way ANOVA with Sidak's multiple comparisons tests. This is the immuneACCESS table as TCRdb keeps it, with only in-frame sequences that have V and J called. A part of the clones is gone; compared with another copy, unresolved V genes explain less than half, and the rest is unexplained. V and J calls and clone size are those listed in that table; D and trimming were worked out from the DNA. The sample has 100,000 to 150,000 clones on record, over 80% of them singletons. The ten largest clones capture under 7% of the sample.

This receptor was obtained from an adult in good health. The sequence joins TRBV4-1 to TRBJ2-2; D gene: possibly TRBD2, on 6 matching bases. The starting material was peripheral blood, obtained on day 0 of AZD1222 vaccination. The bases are TGCGCCAGCAGCCAAGGGGTGTTGCGGGATAACACCGGGGAGCTGTTTTTT. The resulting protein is CASSQGVLRDNTGELFF.